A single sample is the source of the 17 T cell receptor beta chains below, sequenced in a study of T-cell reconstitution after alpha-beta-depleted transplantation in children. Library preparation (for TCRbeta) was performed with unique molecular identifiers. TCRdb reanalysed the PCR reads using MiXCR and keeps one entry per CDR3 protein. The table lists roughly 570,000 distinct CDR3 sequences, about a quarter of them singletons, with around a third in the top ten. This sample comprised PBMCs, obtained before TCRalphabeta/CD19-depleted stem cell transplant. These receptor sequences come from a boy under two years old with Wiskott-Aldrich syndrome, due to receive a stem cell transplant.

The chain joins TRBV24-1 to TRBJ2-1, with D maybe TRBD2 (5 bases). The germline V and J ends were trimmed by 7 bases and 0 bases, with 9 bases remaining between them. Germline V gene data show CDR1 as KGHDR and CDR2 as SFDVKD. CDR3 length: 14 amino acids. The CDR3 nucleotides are TGTGCCACCAGCACTAGAGGCTCCTACAATGAGCAGTTCTTC. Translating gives CATSTRGSYNEQFF.

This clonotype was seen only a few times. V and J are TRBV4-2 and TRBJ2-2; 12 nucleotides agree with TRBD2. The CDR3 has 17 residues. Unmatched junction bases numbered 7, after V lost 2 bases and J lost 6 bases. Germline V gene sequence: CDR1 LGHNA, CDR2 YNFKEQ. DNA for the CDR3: TGTGCCAGCAGCCAACCGGGACTAGCGGGCGGAGCCGGGGAGCTGTTTTTT. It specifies CASSQPGLAGGAGELFF.

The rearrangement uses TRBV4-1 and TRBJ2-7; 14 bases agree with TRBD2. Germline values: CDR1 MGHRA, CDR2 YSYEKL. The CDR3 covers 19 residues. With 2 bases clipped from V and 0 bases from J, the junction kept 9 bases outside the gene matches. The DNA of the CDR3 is TGCGCCAGCAGCCAATGGGGGGCTGGGACTAGCGGGAGCTCCTACGAGCAGTACTTC. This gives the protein CASSQWGAGTSGSSYEQYF.

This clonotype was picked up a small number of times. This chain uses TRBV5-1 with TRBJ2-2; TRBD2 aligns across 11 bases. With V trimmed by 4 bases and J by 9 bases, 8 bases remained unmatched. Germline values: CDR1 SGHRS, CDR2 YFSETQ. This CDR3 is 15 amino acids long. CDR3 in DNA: TGCGCCAGCAGCAGGACTAGCGGGTACTACCGGGAGCTGTTTTTT. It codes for CASSRTSGYYRELFF. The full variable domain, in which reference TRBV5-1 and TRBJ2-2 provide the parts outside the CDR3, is KAGVTQTPRYLIKTRGQQVTLSCSPISGHRSVSWYQQTPGQGLQFLFEYFSETQRNKGNFPGRFSGRQFSNSRSEMNVSTLELGDSALYLCASSRTSGYYRELFFGEGSRLTVL.

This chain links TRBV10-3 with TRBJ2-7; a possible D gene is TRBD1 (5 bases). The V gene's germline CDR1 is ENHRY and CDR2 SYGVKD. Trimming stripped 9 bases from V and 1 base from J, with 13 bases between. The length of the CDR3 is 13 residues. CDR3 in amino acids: CAIKTAASYEQYF. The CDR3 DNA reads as TGTGCCATTAAGACAGCTGCTTCCTACGAGCAGTACTTC.

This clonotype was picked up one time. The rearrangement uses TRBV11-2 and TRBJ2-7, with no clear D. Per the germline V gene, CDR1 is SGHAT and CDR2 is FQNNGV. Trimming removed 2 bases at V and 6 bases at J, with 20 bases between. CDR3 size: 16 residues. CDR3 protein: CASSLRSVLDGVEQYF. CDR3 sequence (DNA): TGTGCCAGCAGCTTACGCTCCGTCCTGGATGGGGTCGAGCAGTACTTC.

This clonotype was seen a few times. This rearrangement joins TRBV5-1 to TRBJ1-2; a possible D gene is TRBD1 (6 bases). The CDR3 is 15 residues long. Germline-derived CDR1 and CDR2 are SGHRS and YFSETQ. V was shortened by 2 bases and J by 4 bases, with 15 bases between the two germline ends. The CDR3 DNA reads TGCGCCAGCAGCTTAATACAGGGAGATATCTATGGCTACACCTTC. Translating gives CASSLIQGDIYGYTF.

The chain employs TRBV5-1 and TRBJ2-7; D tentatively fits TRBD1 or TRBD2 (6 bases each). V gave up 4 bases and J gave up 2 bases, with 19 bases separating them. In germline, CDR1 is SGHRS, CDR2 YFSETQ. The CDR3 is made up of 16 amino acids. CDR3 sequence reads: CASSPTLGGSTYEQYF. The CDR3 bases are TGCGCCAGCAGCCCGACTTTAGGGGGGAGTACCTACGAGCAGTACTTC.

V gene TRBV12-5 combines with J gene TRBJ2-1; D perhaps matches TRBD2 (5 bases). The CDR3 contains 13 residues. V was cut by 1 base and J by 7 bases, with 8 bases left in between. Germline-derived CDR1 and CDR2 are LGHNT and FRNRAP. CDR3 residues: CASGLELENEQFF. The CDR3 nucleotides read TGTGCTAGTGGTTTGGAACTAGAGAATGAGCAGTTCTTC.

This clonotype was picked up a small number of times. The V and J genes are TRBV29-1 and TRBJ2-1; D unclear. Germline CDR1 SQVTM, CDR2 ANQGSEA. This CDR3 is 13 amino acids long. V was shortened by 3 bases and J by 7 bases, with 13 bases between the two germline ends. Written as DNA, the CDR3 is TGCAGCGTTGACTGGGGTAAAAGGAATGAGCAGTTCTTC. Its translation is CSVDWGKRNEQFF.

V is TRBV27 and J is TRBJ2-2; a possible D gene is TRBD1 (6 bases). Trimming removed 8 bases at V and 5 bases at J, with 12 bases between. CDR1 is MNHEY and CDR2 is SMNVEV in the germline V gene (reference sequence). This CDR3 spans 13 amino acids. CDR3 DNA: TGTGCCAGCCAACTACAGGGTACCGGGGAGCTGTTTTTT. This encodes CASQLQGTGELFF.

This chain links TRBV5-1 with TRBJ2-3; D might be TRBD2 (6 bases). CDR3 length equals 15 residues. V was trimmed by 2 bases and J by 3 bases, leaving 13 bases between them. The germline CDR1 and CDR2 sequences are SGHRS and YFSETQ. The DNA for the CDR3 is TGCGCCAGCAGCTTCGGGGTGGGAGGAACAGATACGCAGTATTTT. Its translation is CASSFGVGGTDTQYF.

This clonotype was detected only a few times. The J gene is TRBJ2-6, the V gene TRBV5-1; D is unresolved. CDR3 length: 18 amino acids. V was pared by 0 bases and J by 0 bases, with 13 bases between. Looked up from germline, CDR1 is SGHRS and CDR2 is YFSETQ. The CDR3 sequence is CASSLVLGVGSGANVLTF. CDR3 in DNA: TGCGCCAGCAGCTTGGTATTAGGTGTCGGCTCTGGGGCCAACGTCCTGACTTTC.

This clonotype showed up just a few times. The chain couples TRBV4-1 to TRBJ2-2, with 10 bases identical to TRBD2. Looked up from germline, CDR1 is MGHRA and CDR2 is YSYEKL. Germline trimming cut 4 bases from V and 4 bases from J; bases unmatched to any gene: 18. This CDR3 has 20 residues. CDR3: CASSPSHTLAGGRSTGELFF. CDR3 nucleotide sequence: TGCGCCAGCAGCCCCAGCCACACCTTAGCGGGAGGTCGGAGCACCGGGGAGCTGTTTTTT.

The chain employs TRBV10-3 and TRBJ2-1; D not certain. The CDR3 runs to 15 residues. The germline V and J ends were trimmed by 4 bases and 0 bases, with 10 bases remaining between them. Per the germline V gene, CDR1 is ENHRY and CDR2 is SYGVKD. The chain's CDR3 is CAISGHRSSYNEQFF. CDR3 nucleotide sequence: TGTGCCATCAGTGGTCACAGAAGCTCCTACAATGAGCAGTTCTTC.

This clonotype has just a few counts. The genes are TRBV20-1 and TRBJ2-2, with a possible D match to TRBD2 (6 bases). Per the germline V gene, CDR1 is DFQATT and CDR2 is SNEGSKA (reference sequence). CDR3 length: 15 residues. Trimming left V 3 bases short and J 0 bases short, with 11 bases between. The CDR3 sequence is CSASFAGSNTGELFF. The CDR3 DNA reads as TGCAGTGCTAGTTTTGCGGGATCGAACACCGGGGAGCTGTTTTTT.

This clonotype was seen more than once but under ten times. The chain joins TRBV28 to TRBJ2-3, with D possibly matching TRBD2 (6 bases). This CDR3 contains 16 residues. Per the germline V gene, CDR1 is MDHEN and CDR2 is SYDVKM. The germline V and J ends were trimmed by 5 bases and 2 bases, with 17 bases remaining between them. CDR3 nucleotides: TGTGCCAGCAGTACCCCCTTGGCGGGGTACACAGATACGCAGTATTTT. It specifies CASSTPLAGYTDTQYF.